The 7 T cell receptor beta chains presented below share a single source sample, sequenced in a study of identical twins (dated by TCRdb to about 2016). Library construction relied on 5' RACE. This sample was sequenced with an Illumina HiSeq 2000. Using fastp at Q25 and MiXCR, TCRdb reprocessed the public reads and kept productive beta chains. Each CDR3 protein appears once, grouped with its most common genes and DNA. This sample holds a few hundred thousand distinct CDR3 sequences; approximately 10% were observed only once. The ten top clones hold roughly 3% of the sample. This sample was also put to use in a study of yellow fever vaccine responses in identical twins.

The sequenced sample consisted of PBMCs. The receptors come from a woman aged 18-29 years in good health.

The chain uses TRBV13 and TRBJ2-7, with unresolved D. Trimming pared 3 bases from V and 0 bases from J, leaving 12 bases between. In germline, CDR1 is PRHDT, CDR2 FYEKMQ (reference sequence). This CDR3 comprises 15 residues. CDR3 nucleotides: TGTGCCAGCAGCTTGGGCATTATGAGCTCCTACGAGCAGTACTTC. Protein: CASSLGIMSSYEQYF.

This clonotype was counted only a few times. The rearrangement uses TRBV24-1 and TRBJ2-1; 9 positions agree with TRBD2. CDR3 length equals 15 residues. Germline V gene lookup returns CDR1 KGHDR and CDR2 SFDVKD. Trimming cost V 5 bases and J 10 bases; bases outside gene matches: 11. The CDR3 nucleotides are TGTGCCACCAGTGCCCCCCCTGCTCTAGCGGGGGAGCAGTTCTTC. Amino acids: CATSAPPALAGEQFF.

The V call is TRBV7-9, the J call TRBJ1-3; TRBD1 matches at 9 bases. V shed 5 bases, J shed 0 bases, and the junction held 5 bases outside the gene matches. The germline V gene has CDR1 SEHNR and CDR2 FQNEAQ (reference sequence). The CDR3 spans 16 residues. CDR3 DNA: TGTGCCAGCAGCCGGACAGGGGCGAGCTCTGGAAACACCATATATTTT. Its protein is CASSRTGASSGNTIYF.

This chain uses TRBV7-9 with TRBJ2-7; TRBD1 aligns across 8 bases. This CDR3 is 15 amino acids long. CDR1 and CDR2 from the germline V gene are SEHNR and FQNEAQ (reference sequence). V shed 1 base, J shed 4 bases, and the junction held 6 bases outside the gene matches. The CDR3 nucleotides read TGTGCCAGCAGCTTAGAGCGCAGGGGGCGATACGAGCAGTACTTC. Residues: CASSLERRGRYEQYF.

With regard to this clonotype: Compared with germline, one end of the junction differs, possibly owing to a read error. This chain joins TRBV7-3 and TRBJ2-2; 9 bases fit TRBD1. CDR3 length: 15 residues. Per the germline V gene, CDR1 is SGHTA and CDR2 is FQGTGA. The CDR3 DNA sequence: TGTGCCAGCAGCTCGACAGGGGGGGTTTCCGGGGAGCTCTTTTTT. Amino acids: CASSSTGGVSGELFF.

This clonotype was seen at least ten times. The J gene is TRBJ2-6, the V gene TRBV10-3; 8 nucleotides line up with TRBD1. The V segment lost 6 bases and the J segment 0 bases; nucleotides outside the gene matches: 7. Germline CDR1 is ENHRY and CDR2 is SYGVKD. The CDR3 totals 17 residues. In DNA form, the CDR3 reads TGTGCCATCAGAGGACAGGGAGCAAACTCTGGGGCCAACGTCCTGACTTTC. Translation gives CAIRGQGANSGANVLTF.

The chain links TRBV18 to TRBJ2-3; TRBD1 agrees at 8 bases. The V and J ends lost 3 bases and 4 bases, in that order; junction bases with no gene match: 6. This CDR3 spans 15 amino acids. Germline CDR1 reads KGHSH; CDR2 reads LQKENI. This CDR3 reads CASSPRDRIADTQYF. In nucleotides, the CDR3 is TGTGCCAGCTCACCCCGGGACAGGATTGCAGATACGCAGTATTTT.